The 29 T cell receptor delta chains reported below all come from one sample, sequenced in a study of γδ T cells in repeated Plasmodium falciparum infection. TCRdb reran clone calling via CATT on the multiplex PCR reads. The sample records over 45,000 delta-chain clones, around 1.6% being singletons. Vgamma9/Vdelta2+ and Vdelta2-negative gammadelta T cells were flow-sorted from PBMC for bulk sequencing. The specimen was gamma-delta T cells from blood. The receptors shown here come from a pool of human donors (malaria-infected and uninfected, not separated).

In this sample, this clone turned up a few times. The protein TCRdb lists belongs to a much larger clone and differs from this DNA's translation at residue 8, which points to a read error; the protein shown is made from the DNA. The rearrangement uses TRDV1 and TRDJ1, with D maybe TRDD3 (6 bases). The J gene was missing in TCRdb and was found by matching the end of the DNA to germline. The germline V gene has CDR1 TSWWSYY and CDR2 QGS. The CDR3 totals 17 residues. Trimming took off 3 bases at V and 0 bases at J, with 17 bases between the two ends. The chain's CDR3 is CALGDLRHWVYTDKLIF. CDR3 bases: TGTGCTCTTGGGGATTTAAGGCACTGGGTTTACACCGATAAACTCATCTTT.

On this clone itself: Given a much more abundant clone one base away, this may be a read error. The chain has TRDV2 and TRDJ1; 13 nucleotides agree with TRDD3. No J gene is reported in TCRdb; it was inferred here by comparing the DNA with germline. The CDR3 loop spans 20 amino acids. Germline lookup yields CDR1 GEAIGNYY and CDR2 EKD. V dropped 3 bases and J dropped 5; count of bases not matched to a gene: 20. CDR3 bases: TGTGCCTGTGACCGATTACTGGGGGATACGCCGCCCGCCAAGGGGGATAAACTCATCTTT. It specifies CACDRLLGDTPPAKGDKLIF.

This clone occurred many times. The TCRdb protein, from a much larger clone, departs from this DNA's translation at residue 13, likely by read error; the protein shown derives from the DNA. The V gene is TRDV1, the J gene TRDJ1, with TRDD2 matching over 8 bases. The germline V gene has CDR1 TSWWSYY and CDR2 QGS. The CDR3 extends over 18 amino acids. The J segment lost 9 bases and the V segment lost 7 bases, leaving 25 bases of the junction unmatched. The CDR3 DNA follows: TGTGCTCTTGCCGTCGGGCTTCCTACTCCCCTACCCATAGAACAACTCATCTTT. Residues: CALAVGLPTPLPIEQLIF.

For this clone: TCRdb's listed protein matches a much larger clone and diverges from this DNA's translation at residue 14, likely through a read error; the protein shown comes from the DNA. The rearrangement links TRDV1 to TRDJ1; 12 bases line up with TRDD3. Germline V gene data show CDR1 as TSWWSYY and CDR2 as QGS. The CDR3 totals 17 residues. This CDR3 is CALGIIWGIRYTDILIF. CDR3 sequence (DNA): TGTGCTCTTGGAATTATCTGGGGGATACGTTACACCGATATACTCATCTTT.

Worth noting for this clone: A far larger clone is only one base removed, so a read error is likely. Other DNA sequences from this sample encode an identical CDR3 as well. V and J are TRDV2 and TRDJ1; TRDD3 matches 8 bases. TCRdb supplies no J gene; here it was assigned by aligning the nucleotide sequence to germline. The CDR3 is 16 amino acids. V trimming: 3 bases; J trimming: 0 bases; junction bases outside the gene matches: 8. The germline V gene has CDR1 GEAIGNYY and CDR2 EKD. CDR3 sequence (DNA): TGTGCCTGTGACCCACTGGGGGGCGACCACACCGATAAACTCATCTTT. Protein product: CACDPLGGDHTDKLIF.

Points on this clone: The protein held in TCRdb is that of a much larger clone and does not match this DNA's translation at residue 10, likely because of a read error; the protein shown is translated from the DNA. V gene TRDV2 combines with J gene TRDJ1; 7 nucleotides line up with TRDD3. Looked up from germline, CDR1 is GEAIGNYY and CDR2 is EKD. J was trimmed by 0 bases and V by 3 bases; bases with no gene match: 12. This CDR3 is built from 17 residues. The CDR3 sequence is CACDGLRGDAYTDKLIF. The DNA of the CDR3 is TGTGCCTGTGACGGGCTGAGGGGGGATGCGTACACCGATAAACTCATCTTT.

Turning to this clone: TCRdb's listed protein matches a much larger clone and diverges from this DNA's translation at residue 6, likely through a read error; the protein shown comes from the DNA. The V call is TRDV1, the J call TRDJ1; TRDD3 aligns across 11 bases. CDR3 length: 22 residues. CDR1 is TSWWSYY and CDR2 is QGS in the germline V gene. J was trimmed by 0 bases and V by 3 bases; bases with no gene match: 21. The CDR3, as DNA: TGTGCTCTTGGGGACCCTTCCTCCTACGGGTTACTGGGGGATAGGAACACCGATAAACTCATCTTT. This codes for CALGDPSSYGLLGDRNTDKLIF.

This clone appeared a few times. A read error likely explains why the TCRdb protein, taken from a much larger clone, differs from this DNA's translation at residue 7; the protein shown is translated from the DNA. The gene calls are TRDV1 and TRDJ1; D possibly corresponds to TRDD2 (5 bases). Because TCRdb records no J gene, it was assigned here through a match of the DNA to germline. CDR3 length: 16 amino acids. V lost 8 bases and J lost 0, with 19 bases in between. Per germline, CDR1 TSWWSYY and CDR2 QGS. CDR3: CALRKFLVSYTDKLIF. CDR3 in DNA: TGTGCTCTTAGAAAGTTCCTCGTCTCGTACACCGATAAACTCATCTTT.

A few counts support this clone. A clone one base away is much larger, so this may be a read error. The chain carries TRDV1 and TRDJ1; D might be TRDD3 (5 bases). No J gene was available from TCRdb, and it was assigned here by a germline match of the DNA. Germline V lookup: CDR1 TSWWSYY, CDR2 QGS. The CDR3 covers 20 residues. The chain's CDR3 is CALGEHHLFISHAYTDKLIF. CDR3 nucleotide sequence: TGTGCCCTTGGGGAACACCACCTATTTATCTCGCATGCGTACACCGATAAACTCATCTTT.

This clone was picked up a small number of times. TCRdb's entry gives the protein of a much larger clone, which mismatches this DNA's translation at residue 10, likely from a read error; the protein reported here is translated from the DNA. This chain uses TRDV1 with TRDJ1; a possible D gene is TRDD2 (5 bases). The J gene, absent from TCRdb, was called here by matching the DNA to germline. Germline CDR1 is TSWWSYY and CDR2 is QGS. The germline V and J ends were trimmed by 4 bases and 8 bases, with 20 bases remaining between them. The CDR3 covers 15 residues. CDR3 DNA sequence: TGTGCTCTTGGGGCCCCTTCGTACACGAGAATAAAACTCATCTTT. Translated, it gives CALGAPSYTRIKLIF.

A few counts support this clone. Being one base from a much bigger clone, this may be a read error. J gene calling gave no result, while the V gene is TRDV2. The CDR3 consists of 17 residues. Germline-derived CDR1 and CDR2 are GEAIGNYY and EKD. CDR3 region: CACDPAGGAVRSIVLIF. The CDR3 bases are TGTGCCTGTGACCCCGCCGGGGGGGCAGTTCGTTCCATAGTCCTCATCTTT.

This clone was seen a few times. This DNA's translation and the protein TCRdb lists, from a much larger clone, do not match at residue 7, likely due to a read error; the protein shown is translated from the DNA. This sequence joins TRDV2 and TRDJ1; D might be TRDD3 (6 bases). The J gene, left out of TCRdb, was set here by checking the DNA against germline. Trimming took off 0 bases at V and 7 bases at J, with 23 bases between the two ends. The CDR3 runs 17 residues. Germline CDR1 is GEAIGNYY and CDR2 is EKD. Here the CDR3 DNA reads TGTGCCTGTGACACCCGTATTGATACTGGGTGCGAGTGTAAACTCATCTTT. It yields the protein CACDTRIDTGCECKLIF.

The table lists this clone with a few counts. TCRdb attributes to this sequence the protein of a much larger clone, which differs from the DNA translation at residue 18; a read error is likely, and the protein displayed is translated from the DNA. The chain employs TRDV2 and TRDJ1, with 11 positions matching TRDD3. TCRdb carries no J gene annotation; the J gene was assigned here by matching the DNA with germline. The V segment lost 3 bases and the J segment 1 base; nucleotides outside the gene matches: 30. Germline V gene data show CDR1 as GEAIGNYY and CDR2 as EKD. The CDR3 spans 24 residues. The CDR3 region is CACDLLSRQPRAGGYSPCTDKLIF. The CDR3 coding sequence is TGTGCCTGTGACCTCTTATCTCGACAACCACGAGCTGGGGGATACTCGCCGTGCACCGATAAACTCATCTTT.

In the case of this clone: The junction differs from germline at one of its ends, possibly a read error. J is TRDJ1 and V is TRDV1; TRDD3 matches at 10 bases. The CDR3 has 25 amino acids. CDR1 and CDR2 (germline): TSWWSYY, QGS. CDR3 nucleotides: TGTGCTCTTGGGGAACTAGTCCTGATTACTGGGGGATGCGTCGCTCGGTCAGAGGGGGGCGATAAACTTATCTTT. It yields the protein CALGELVLITGGCVARSEGGDKLIF.

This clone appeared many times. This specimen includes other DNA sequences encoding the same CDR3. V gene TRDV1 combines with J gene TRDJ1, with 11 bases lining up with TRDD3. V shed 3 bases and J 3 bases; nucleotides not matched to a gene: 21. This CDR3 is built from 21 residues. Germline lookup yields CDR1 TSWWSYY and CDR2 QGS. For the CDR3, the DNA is TGTGCTCTTGGGGAGATCCTTCGGATCTCACTGGGGGATATAAGCCCCGATAAACTCATCTTT. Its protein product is CALGEILRISLGDISPDKLIF.

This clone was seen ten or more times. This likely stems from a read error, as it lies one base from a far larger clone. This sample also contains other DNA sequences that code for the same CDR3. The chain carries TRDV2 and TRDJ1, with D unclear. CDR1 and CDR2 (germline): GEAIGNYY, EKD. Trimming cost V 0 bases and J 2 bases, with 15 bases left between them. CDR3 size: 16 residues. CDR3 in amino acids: CACDTEEEEGTDKLIF. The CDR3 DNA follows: TGTGCCTGTGACACCGAGGAAGAAGAGGGTACCGATAAACTCATCTTT.

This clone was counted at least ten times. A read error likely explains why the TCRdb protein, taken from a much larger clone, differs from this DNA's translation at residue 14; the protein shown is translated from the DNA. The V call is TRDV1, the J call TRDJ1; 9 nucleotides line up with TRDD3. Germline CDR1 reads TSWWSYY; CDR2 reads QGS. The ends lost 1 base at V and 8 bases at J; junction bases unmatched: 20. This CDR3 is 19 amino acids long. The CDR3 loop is CALGERFSPLTGGVTKLIF. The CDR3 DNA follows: TGTGCTCTTGGGGAACGGTTCTCCCCGCTTACTGGGGGAGTAACGAAACTCATCTTT.

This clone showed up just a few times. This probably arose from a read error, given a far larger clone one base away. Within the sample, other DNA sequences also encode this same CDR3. CDR3 region: CALGGAHGLGDTRGADKLIF. As DNA, the CDR3 is TGTGCTCTTGGGGGAGCCCATGGGTTGGGGGATACAAGAGGGGCCGATAAACTCATCTTT. J is TRDJ1 and V is TRDV1; TRDD3 matches at 10 bases. No J gene was available from TCRdb, and it was assigned here by a germline match of the DNA. V shed 4 bases, J shed 3 bases, and the junction held 20 bases outside the gene matches. Germline CDR1 is TSWWSYY and CDR2 is QGS. This CDR3 is 20 amino acids long.

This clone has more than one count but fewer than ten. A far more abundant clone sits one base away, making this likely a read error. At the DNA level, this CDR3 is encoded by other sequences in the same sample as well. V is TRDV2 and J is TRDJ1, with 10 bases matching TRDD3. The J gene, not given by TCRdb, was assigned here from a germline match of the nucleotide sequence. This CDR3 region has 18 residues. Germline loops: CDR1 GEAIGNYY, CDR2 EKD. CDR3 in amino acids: CACDKGDTATSQTDKLIF. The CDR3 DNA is TGCGCCTGTGACAAGGGGGATACGGCCACATCGCAGACCGATAAACTCATCTTT.

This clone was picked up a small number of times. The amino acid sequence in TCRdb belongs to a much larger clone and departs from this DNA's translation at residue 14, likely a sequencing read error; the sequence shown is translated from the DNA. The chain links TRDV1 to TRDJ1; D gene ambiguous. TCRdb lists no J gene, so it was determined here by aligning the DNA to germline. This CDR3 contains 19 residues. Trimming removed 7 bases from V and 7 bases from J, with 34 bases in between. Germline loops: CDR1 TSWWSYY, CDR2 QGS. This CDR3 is CALASALRLGAPPVGKLIF. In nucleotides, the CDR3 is TGTGCTCTTGCGTCAGCACTCCGTCTCGGGGCCCCTCCTGTGGGTAAACTCATCTTT.

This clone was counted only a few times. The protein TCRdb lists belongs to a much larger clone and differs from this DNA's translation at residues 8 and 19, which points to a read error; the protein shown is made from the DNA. The CDR3 loop is CALGEQALNWLLGDTTDKVIF. The DNA of the CDR3 is TGTGCTCTTGGGGAACAGGCTCTCAATTGGCTGCTGGGGGATACAACCGATAAAGTCATCTTT. The gene calls are TRDV1 and TRDJ1, with 11 bases lining up with TRDD3. Per germline, CDR1 TSWWSYY and CDR2 QGS. CDR3 size: 21 residues.

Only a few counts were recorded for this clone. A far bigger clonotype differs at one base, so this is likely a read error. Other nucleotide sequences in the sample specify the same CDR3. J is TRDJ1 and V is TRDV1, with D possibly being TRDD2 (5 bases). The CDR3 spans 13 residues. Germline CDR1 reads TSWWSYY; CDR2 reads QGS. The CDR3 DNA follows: TGTGCTCTTGGGGACTCCTATCTCGATAAACTCATTTTT. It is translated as CALGDSYLDKLIF.

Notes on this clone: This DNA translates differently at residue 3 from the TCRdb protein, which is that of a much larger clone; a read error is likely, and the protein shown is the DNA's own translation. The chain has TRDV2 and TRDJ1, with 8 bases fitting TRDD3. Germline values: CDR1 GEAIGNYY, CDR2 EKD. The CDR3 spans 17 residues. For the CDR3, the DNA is TGTGCCCGTGACATTGTTGGGTTGGGGGATTACACCGATAAACTCATCTTT. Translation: CARDIVGLGDYTDKLIF.

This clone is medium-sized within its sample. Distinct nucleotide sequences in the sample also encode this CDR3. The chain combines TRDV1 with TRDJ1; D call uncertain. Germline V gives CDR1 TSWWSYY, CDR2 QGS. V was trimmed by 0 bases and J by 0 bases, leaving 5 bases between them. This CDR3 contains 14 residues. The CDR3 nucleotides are TGTGCTCTTGGGGAACTGGGGTACACCGATAAACTCATCTTT. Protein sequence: CALGELGYTDKLIF.

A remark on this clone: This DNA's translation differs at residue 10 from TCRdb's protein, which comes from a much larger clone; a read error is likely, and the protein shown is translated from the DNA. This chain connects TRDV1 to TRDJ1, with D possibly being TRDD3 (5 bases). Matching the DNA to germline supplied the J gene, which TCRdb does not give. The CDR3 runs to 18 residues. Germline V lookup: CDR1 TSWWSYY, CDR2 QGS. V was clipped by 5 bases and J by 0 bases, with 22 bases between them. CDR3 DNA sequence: TGTGCTCTTGGGCTCCCCCTGGGCTCTCCCCGGTACACCGATAAACTCATCTTT. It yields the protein CALGLPLGSPRYTDKLIF.

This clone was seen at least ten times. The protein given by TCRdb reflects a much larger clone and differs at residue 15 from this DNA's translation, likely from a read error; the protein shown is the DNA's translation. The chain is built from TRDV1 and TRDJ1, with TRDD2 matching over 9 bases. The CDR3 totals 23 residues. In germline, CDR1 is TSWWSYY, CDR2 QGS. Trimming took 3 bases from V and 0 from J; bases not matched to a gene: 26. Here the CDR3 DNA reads TGTGCTCTTGGGGAGTCGCCCTTCCTACATATAACTGGGGACCATCAGTACACCGATAAACTCATCTTT. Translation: CALGESPFLHITGDHQYTDKLIF.

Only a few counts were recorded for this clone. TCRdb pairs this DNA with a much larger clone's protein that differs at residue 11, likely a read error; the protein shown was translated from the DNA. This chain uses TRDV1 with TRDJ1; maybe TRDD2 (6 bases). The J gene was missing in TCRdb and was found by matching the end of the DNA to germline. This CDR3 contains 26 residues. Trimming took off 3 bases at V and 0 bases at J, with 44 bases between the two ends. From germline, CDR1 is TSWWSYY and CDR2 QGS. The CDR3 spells CALGDVDDPTHPQGSPHAGYTDKLIF. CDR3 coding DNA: TGTGCTCTTGGGGATGTGGATGATCCTACGCACCCTCAGGGTTCCCCCCATGCCGGATACACCGATAAACTCATCTTT.

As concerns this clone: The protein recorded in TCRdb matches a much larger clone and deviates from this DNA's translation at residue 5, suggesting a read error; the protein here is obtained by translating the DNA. CDR3 coding DNA: TGTGCTCTTGGGGGCCAAACGTCATCGGTACTGCCTATGTACACCGATAAACTCATCTTT. Protein product: CALGGQTSSVLPMYTDKLIF. This chain joins TRDV1 and TRDJ1, with D uncertain. Trimming left V 4 bases short and J 0 bases short, with 27 bases between. The V gene's germline CDR1 is TSWWSYY and CDR2 QGS. The CDR3 runs to 20 residues.

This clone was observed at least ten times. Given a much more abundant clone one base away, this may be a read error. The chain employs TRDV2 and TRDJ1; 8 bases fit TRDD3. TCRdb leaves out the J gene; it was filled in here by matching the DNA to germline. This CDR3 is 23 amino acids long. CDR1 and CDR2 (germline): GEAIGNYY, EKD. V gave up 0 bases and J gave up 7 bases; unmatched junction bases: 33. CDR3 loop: CACDTAGRARVWGTRPLAPKLIF. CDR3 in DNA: TGTGCCTGTGACACCGCCGGTCGGGCCAGGGTCTGGGGGACTCGACCCCTAGCGCCTAAACTCATCTTT.